One sample yielded the 4 T cell receptor beta chains listed below, sequenced in a study of shared clonotypes between healthy human individuals. The table came from immunoSEQ multiplex PCR; TCRdb's copy has only in-frame clones and leaves some out. The data show millions of clones, approximately 94% seen once. Naive-designated CD8 cells lacked CD45RO, were positively enriched for CCR7, and omitted terminally differentiated effector memory CD45RA+ cells. Material for sequencing was naive CD8+ T cells from PBMCs. The receptors here all came from a man younger than 30 in good health. Some clones in this sample may be carry-over from other donors' samples.

This clone has just a few counts. This rearrangement joins TRBV7-2 to TRBJ2-2, with D perhaps matching TRBD1 (6 bases). The ends were cut back, 4 bases at V and 0 bases at J, with 9 bases in the middle. The CDR3 consists of 15 residues. Germline loops: CDR1 SGHTA, CDR2 FQGNSA. Here the CDR3 reads CASSSGVTNTGELFF. The CDR3 nucleotides are TGTGCCAGCAGCTCAGGGGTGACGAACACCGGGGAGCTGTTTTTT. Variable domain in full (rest from reference TRBV7-2 and TRBJ2-2): GAGVSQSPSNKVTEKGKDVELRCDPISGHTALYWYRQSLGQGLEFLIYFQGNSAPDKSGLPSDRFSAERTGGSVSTLTIQRTQQEDSAVYLCASSSGVTNTGELFFGEGSRLTVL.

The J gene is TRBJ1-1, the V gene TRBV5-1; the D is unclear. V lost 7 bases and J lost 1, with 14 bases in between. The germline V gene encodes CDR1 SGHRS and CDR2 YFSETQ. CDR3 length: 14 residues. The CDR3 reads CASAPGRPNTEAFF. The CDR3 DNA is TGCGCCAGCGCCCCTGGCAGACCGAACACTGAAGCTTTCTTT.

The chain is built from TRBV5-6 and TRBJ1-5; D is undetermined. The V end lost 4 bases, the J end lost 5 bases, and 13 bases lay between the germline ends. Germline loops: CDR1 SGHDT, CDR2 YYEEEE. This CDR3 has 14 residues. CDR3 sequence: CASSLKGPYQPQHF. The CDR3 DNA is TGTGCCAGCAGCCTAAAGGGCCCCTATCAGCCCCAGCATTTT.

The V gene is TRBV7-9, the J gene TRBJ1-1; D is ambiguous. The V gene lost 6 bases and the J gene lost 3 bases, with 8 bases spanning the gap. There are 12 residues in the CDR3. Germline loops: CDR1 SEHNR, CDR2 FQNEAQ (reference sequence). The CDR3 bases are TGTGCCAGCAGTATCCTGTACACTGAAGCTTTCTTT. Encoded protein: CASSILYTEAFF.